This is a list of T cell receptor beta chains from one sample in a study of tumor-infiltrating lymphocytes in glioblastoma multiforme. One entry per CDR3 protein, called by TCRdb with MiXCR from the multiplex PCR reads. The sample holds 8,500 to 9,500 distinct CDR3 sequences; 74% are singletons and the top ten take about 78%. Sample: brain tumor tissue. These receptors were obtained from a male donor with glioblastoma. Both conserved end residues are part of each CDR3. The D gene is left open where the match is weak. Not all rows give a size; the values are once, few, many and, for expanded clones, a class.

d_gene: TRBD1
abundance: NA
v_gene: TRBV20-1
j_gene: TRBJ2-4
CDR3aa: CSARDPDRGIRTAKNIQYF
CDR3nt: TGCAGTGCTAGAGATCCGGACAGGGGGATTCGGACAGCCAAAAACATTCAGTACTTC

d_gene: TRBD2
abundance: NA
v_gene: TRBV29-1
j_gene: TRBJ2-7
CDR3aa: CSIHTSDSNEQYF
CDR3nt: TGCAGCATCCATACTAGCGACTCCAACGAGCAGTACTTC

d_gene: NA
abundance: NA
v_gene: TRBV11-2
j_gene: TRBJ2-1
CDR3aa: CASSLDKGNEQFF
CDR3nt: TGTGCTAGCAGCTTAGATAAGGGAAATGAGCAGTTCTTT

d_gene: NA
abundance: NA
v_gene: TRBV11-1
j_gene: TRBJ2-1
CDR3aa: CASSPGHSSYNEQFF
CDR3nt: TGTGCCAGCAGCCCGGGACACAGCTCCTACAATGAGCAGTTCTTC

d_gene: NA
abundance: NA
v_gene: TRBV11-1
j_gene: TRBJ1-2
CDR3aa: CASRDLRQANDCGYTF
CDR3nt: TGCGCCAGCAGGGATCTCAGACAGGCGAATGATTGTGGCTACACCTTC

d_gene: NA
abundance: NA
v_gene: TRBV10-3
j_gene: TRBJ2-1
CDR3aa: CANIGGNEQFF
CDR3nt: TGTGCCAACATTGGGGGCAATGAGCAGTTCTTC

d_gene: NA
abundance: NA
v_gene: TRBV20-1
j_gene: TRBJ1-4
CDR3aa: CSARDRAGVSSNEKLFF
CDR3nt: TGCAGTGCTCGAGATAGGGCAGGGGTCTCATCTAATGAAAAATTGTTTTTT

d_gene: NA
abundance: NA
v_gene: TRBV20-1
j_gene: TRBJ2-4
CDR3aa: CSARPVRLAKNIQYF
CDR3nt: TGCAGTGCAAGGCCCGTCAGGCTAGCCAAAAACATTCAGTACTTC

d_gene: NA
abundance: NA
v_gene: TRBV29-1
j_gene: TRBJ2-2
CDR3aa: CSGGVRTGEPFF
CDR3nt: TGCAGCGGGGGGGTCCGCACCGGGGAGCCGTTTTTT

d_gene: NA
abundance: once
v_gene: TRBV12-3/TRBV12-4
j_gene: TRBJ1-3
CDR3aa: CASSTQWVGASAGNTIYF
CDR3nt: TGTGCCAGCAGCACCCAGTGGGTGGGGGCGAGTGCTGGAAACACCATATATTTT

d_gene: NA
abundance: NA
v_gene: TRBV4-1
j_gene: TRBJ1-6
CDR3aa: CASQNLASRVSPPHF
CDR3nt: TGCGCCAGTCAAAACCTGGCATCTAGGGTTTCACCCCCCCACTTT

d_gene: NA
abundance: NA
v_gene: TRBV29-1
j_gene: TRBJ2-2
CDR3aa: CSVVFYGDTGELFF
CDR3nt: TGCAGCGTTGTATTTTACGGGGACACCGGGGAGCTGTTTTTT

d_gene: TRBD1
abundance: NA
v_gene: TRBV6-1
j_gene: TRBJ2-5
CDR3aa: CASRDRRLQETQYF
CDR3nt: TGTGCCAGCAGGGACAGGCGACTCCAAGAGACCCAGTACTTC

d_gene: NA
abundance: NA
v_gene: TRBV30
j_gene: TRBJ1-1
CDR3aa: CAWSWGSVNTKAFF
CDR3nt: TGTGCCTGGAGTTGGGGGTCTGTGAACACTAAAGCTTTCTTT

d_gene: NA
abundance: NA
v_gene: TRBV29-1
j_gene: TRBJ2-7
CDR3aa: CSVEKGDPSYEQYF
CDR3nt: TGCAGCGTTGAAAAAGGGGACCCTTCCTACGAGCAGTACTTC

d_gene: TRBD1
abundance: NA
v_gene: TRBV29-1
j_gene: TRBJ2-2
CDR3aa: CSVDATGNTGELFF
CDR3nt: TGCAGCGTTGATGCGACAGGGAATACCGGGGAGCTGTTTTTT

d_gene: TRBD2
abundance: once
v_gene: TRBV5-6
j_gene: TRBJ2-1
CDR3aa: CASTLFTGGRPREQFF
CDR3nt: TGTGCCAGCACCCTTTTCACCGGCGGGAGGCCCCGAGAGCAGTTCTTC

d_gene: NA
abundance: NA
v_gene: TRBV29-1
j_gene: TRBJ1-2
CDR3aa: CSVTGSNYGYTF
CDR3nt: TGCAGCGTGACCGGGTCGAACTATGGCTACACCTTC

d_gene: NA
abundance: NA
v_gene: TRBV6-1
j_gene: TRBJ2-1
CDR3aa: CANSEDSSYEQFF
CDR3nt: TGTGCCAACAGTGAGGACAGCTCCTACGAGCAGTTCTTC

d_gene: TRBD1
abundance: NA
v_gene: TRBV11-1
j_gene: TRBJ1-1
CDR3aa: CASSLEGDSEAFF
CDR3nt: TGTGCCAGCAGCTTAGAGGGGGACAGCGAGGCTTTCTTT

d_gene: NA
abundance: NA
v_gene: TRBV20-1
j_gene: TRBJ2-3
CDR3aa: CSAEALGGSTDTQYF
CDR3nt: TGCAGTGCTGAGGCCCTGGGCGGCAGCACAGATACGCAGTATTTT

d_gene: NA
abundance: NA
v_gene: TRBV20-1
j_gene: TRBJ2-7
CDR3aa: CSARPLEGPCEQYF
CDR3nt: TGCAGTGCTAGACCCTTGGAGGGGCCCTGCGAGCAGTACTTC

d_gene: TRBD2
abundance: NA
v_gene: TRBV20-1
j_gene: TRBJ2-5
CDR3aa: CSAKGLGSGSLQETQYF
CDR3nt: TGCAGTGCAAAGGGTTTGGGTAGCGGGAGCTTACAAGAGACCCAGTACTTC

d_gene: NA
abundance: many
v_gene: TRBV14
j_gene: TRBJ2-7
CDR3aa: CASSQVRRYEQYF
CDR3nt: TGTGCCAGCAGCCAAGTCAGGCGCTACGAGCAGTACTTC

d_gene: NA
abundance: NA
v_gene: TRBV20-1
j_gene: TRBJ1-1
CDR3aa: CSANGVLDTEAFF
CDR3nt: TGCAGTGCTAATGGCGTATTGGACACTGAAGCTTTCTTT

d_gene: NA
abundance: NA
v_gene: TRBV11-2
j_gene: TRBJ2-5
CDR3aa: CASSRGHGQETQYF
CDR3nt: TGTGCCAGCAGTCGAGGACACGGCCAAGAGACCCAGTACTTC

d_gene: TRBD2
abundance: NA
v_gene: TRBV11-2
j_gene: TRBJ2-2
CDR3aa: CASTPSLGQGLAVNNGELFF
CDR3nt: TGTGCCAGCACCCCCTCATTAGGCCAAGGGCTAGCGGTAAACAACGGGGAGCTGTTCTTT

d_gene: NA
abundance: NA
v_gene: TRBV29-1
j_gene: TRBJ1-1
CDR3aa: CSIEMGLRNTGAFF
CDR3nt: TGCAGCATTGAAATGGGACTGAGAAACACTGGAGCTTTCTTT

d_gene: TRBD1
abundance: NA
v_gene: TRBV6-5
j_gene: TRBJ2-7
CDR3aa: CASSGGYEQYF
CDR3nt: TGTGCCAGCTCAGGGGGCTACGAGCAGTACTTC

d_gene: NA
abundance: NA
v_gene: TRBV11-1
j_gene: TRBJ1-2
CDR3aa: CASRDLKQANHYGYTF
CDR3nt: TGTGCCAGCAGGGATCTCAAACAGGCGAATCACTACGGCTACACCTTC

d_gene: TRBD2
abundance: few
v_gene: TRBV11-2
j_gene: TRBJ2-7
CDR3aa: CASSNSGRARYEQYF
CDR3nt: TGTGCCAGCAGCAATAGCGGGAGGGCCAGGTACGAGCAGTACTTC

d_gene: TRBD2
abundance: NA
v_gene: TRBV6-2/TRBV6-3
j_gene: TRBJ2-1
CDR3aa: CASSYASGGAEQFF
CDR3nt: TGTGCCAGCAGTTACGCTAGCGGGGGTGCTGAGCAGTTCTTC

d_gene: NA
abundance: few
v_gene: TRBV6-1
j_gene: TRBJ2-2
CDR3aa: CASRRDGLTGELFF
CDR3nt: TGTGCCAGCAGGAGGGACGGACTCACCGGGGAGCTGTTTTTT

d_gene: NA
abundance: NA
v_gene: TRBV6-1
j_gene: TRBJ1-1
CDR3aa: CASTIPLLNTEAFF
CDR3nt: TGTGCCAGCACCATCCCTTTGTTGAACACTGAAGCTTTCTTT

d_gene: TRBD2
abundance: NA
v_gene: TRBV5-1
j_gene: TRBJ2-7
CDR3aa: CASGLGTSGTYEQYF
CDR3nt: TGCGCCAGCGGCTTGGGTACTAGCGGAACCTACGAGCAGTACTTC

d_gene: NA
abundance: NA
v_gene: TRBV11-2
j_gene: TRBJ2-1
CDR3aa: CASIIFNEQFF
CDR3nt: TGTGCCAGCATTATATTCAATGAGCAGTTTTTC

d_gene: TRBD1
abundance: NA
v_gene: TRBV12-5
j_gene: TRBJ2-7
CDR3aa: CASGKPGQGTHEQYF
CDR3nt: TGTGCTAGTGGCAAGCCGGGACAGGGGACCCACGAGCAGTACTTC

d_gene: NA
abundance: once
v_gene: TRBV6-2/TRBV6-3
j_gene: TRBJ1-5
CDR3aa: CASSYSASNQPQHF
CDR3nt: TGTGCCAGCAGTTACTCGGCTAGCAATCAGCCCCAGCATTTT

d_gene: NA
abundance: NA
v_gene: TRBV11-2
j_gene: TRBJ2-2
CDR3aa: CVSTPSFGQGLAVNTGGLFF
CDR3nt: TGTGTCAGCACCCCCTCATTCGGCCAAGGGCTAGCTGTAAACACCGGGGGGCTGTTTTTT

d_gene: NA
abundance: once
v_gene: TRBV11-1
j_gene: TRBJ1-2
CDR3aa: CTSRDIRQANDYGDTF
CDR3nt: TGTACCAGCAGGGATATCAGACAGGCGAATGACTATGGCGACACCTTC

d_gene: NA
abundance: NA
v_gene: TRBV11-3
j_gene: TRBJ2-7
CDR3aa: CASSLDTGSSYEQYF
CDR3nt: TGTGCCAGCAGCTTAGATACCGGGAGCTCCTACGAGCAGTACTTC

d_gene: NA
abundance: NA
v_gene: TRBV6-1
j_gene: TRBJ2-1
CDR3aa: CASPEGSYNEQFF
CDR3nt: TGTGCCAGCCCCGAGGGGTCCTACAATGAGCAGTTCTTC

d_gene: NA
abundance: NA
v_gene: TRBV20-1
j_gene: TRBJ1-6
CDR3aa: CSASPGRVNSPLHF
CDR3nt: TGCAGTGCTAGCCCGGGAAGGGTGAATTCACCCCTCCACTTT

d_gene: NA
abundance: NA
v_gene: TRBV20-1
j_gene: TRBJ1-1
CDR3aa: CSASSAGESIDDFF
CDR3nt: TGCAGTGCTAGTTCGGCAGGGGAGAGCATTGACGATTTCTTT

d_gene: NA
abundance: NA
v_gene: TRBV28
j_gene: TRBJ1-5
CDR3aa: CATQDQLNQPQHF
CDR3nt: TGTGCCACTCAAGATCAGCTAAATCAGCCCCAACATTTT

d_gene: NA
abundance: NA
v_gene: TRBV5-1
j_gene: TRBJ2-7
CDR3aa: CASSSHETYEQYF
CDR3nt: TGCGCTAGCAGCTCGCATGAGACCTACGAGCAGTACTTC

d_gene: NA
abundance: few
v_gene: TRBV20-1
j_gene: TRBJ2-1
CDR3aa: CSARDKKNYNEQFF
CDR3nt: TGCAGTGCTAGAGATAAGAAAAACTACAATGAGCAGTTCTTC

d_gene: TRBD2
abundance: many
v_gene: TRBV20-1
j_gene: TRBJ2-5
CDR3aa: CSARFGMGLAGEEQYF
CDR3nt: TGCAGTGCTAGATTTGGGATGGGGCTAGCGGGGGAGGAGCAGTACTTC

d_gene: NA
abundance: once
v_gene: TRBV7-9
j_gene: TRBJ1-5
CDR3aa: CASSLGQSNQPQHF
CDR3nt: TGTGCCAGCAGCCTGGGACAATCCAATCAGCCCCAGCATTTT

d_gene: NA
abundance: NA
v_gene: TRBV11-3
j_gene: TRBJ2-2
CDR3aa: CASTPRGGELFF
CDR3nt: TGTGCCAGCACCCCTAGGGGCGGGGAGCTGTTTTTT

d_gene: NA
abundance: NA
v_gene: TRBV6-1
j_gene: TRBJ2-4
CDR3aa: CASTGTVQYF
CDR3nt: TGTGCCAGCACTGGGACTGTTCAGTACTTC

d_gene: NA
abundance: NA
v_gene: TRBV29-1
j_gene: TRBJ2-3
CDR3aa: CSVCLGDTDTQYF
CDR3nt: TGCAGCGTATGCCTGGGGGACACAGATACGCAGTATTTT

d_gene: NA
abundance: NA
v_gene: TRBV11-3
j_gene: TRBJ1-5
CDR3aa: CASSSVYRLQPQHF
CDR3nt: TGTGCCAGCAGCTCAGTTTATCGCCTTCAGCCCCAGCATTTT

d_gene: NA
abundance: NA
v_gene: TRBV20-1
j_gene: TRBJ2-2
CDR3aa: CSARARGGGFTGELFF
CDR3nt: TGCAGTGCTAGGGCCCGGGGAGGGGGCTTCACCGGGGAGCTGTTTTTT

d_gene: NA
abundance: NA
v_gene: TRBV11-1
j_gene: TRBJ2-1
CDR3aa: CASSLEVTRQFF
CDR3nt: TGTGCCAGCAGCTTAGAGGTGACTAGACAGTTCTTC

d_gene: TRBD1
abundance: NA
v_gene: TRBV10-3
j_gene: TRBJ2-7
CDR3aa: CAISVTGTDTYEQYF
CDR3nt: TGTGCCATCAGTGTAACCGGGACAGACACCTACGAGCAGTACTTC

d_gene: TRBD2
abundance: NA
v_gene: TRBV11-2
j_gene: TRBJ2-7
CDR3aa: CASSLDSTSVEQYF
CDR3nt: TGTGCCAGCAGCTTAGACTCTACTAGCGTCGAGCAGTACTTC

d_gene: TRBD1
abundance: medium-sized
v_gene: TRBV6-6
j_gene: TRBJ1-1
CDR3aa: CASSYSTGYRGLPEAFF
CDR3nt: TGTGCCAGCAGTTACTCGACGGGGTACAGGGGGTTACCTGAAGCTTTCTTT

d_gene: NA
abundance: many
v_gene: TRBV20-1
j_gene: TRBJ2-7
CDR3aa: CSAREGLGVAYEQYF
CDR3nt: TGCAGTGCTAGAGAGGGATTGGGTGTGGCCTACGAGCAGTACTTC